The sequence of this TCR beta chain was determined in a study of T cells in Graves' hyperthyroidism and ophthalmopathy. Using RNA transcripts as the source, TCR beta CDR3 regions were amplified. HTBI primers were the set used in a first-round RT-PCR of the TCR CDR3. One entry per CDR3 protein results from TCRdb running MiXCR on the multiplex PCR reads. The table shows over 700,000 distinct CDR3 sequences, with 38% occurring only once. In the case of this clonotype: Its antigen is currently unknown. A read error may produce the germline difference seen at one junction end.

Per the germline V gene, CDR1 is DFQATT and CDR2 is SNEGSKA (reference sequence). This CDR3 has 13 residues. Graves' hyperthyroidism was deemed stable absent ophthalmopathy progression within 18 months. Patients with uncontrolled infections, other autoimmune diseases, pregnancy or lactation were excluded. PBMCs were collected from an approximately 10 ml volume of fresh peripheral blood. Study results and caveats: Separation of ophthalmopathy from stable hyperthyroidism was achieved by a 13 V-J model.

The clonotype originates from a man between 18 and 35 years old with Graves' hyperthyroidism. The rearrangement uses TRBV20-1 and TRBJ2-6, with 11 bases identical to TRBD1. Source material: blood. For the CDR3, the DNA is TGCAGTGCTAGTTCTGGGACAGGGGGAACTGAAGCTTTC. This translates into CSASSGTGGTEAF.